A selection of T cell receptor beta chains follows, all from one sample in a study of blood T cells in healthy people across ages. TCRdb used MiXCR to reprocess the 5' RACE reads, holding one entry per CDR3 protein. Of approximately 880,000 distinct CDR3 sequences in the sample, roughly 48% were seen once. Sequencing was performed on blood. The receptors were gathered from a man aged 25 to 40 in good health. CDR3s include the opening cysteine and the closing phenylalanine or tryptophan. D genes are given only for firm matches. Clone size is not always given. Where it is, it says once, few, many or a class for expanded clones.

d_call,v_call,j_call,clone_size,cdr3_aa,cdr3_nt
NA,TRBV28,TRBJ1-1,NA,CASRVPGEAEAFF,TGTGCCAGCAGGGTCCCGGGGGAGGCTGAAGCTTTCTTT
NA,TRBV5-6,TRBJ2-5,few,CASSFKEEETQYF,TGTGCCAGCAGCTTTAAGGAGGAAGAGACCCAGTACTTC
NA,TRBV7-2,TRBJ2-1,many,CASSLMTQGYNEQFF,TGTGCCAGCAGCTTAATGACGCAGGGATACAATGAGCAGTTCTTC
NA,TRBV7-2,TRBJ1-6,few,CASRSKTSYNSPLHF,TGTGCCAGCAGATCCAAGACCTCCTATAATTCACCCCTCCACTTT
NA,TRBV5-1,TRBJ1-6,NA,CASSLEDSRYSPLHF,TGCGCCAGCAGCTTGGAGGACAGCCGGTATTCACCCCTCCACTTT
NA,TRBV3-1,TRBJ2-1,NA,CASSLAAGYRYNEQFF,TGTGCCAGCAGCCTTGCGGCGGGGTACAGATACAATGAGCAGTTCTTC
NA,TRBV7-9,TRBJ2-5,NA,CASSLLGGIETQYF,TGTGCCAGCAGCTTACTAGGTGGGATCGAGACCCAGTACTTC
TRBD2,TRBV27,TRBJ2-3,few,CASSRELAGGDSDTQYF,TGTGCCAGCAGCCGCGAACTAGCGGGGGGCGATTCAGATACGCAGTATTTT
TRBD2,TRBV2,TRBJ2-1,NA,CASSGLTSGGDEQFF,TGTGCCAGCAGTGGGTTGACTAGCGGGGGAGATGAGCAGTTCTTC
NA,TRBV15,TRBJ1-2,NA,CATSSRLGGRGYTF,TGTGCCACCAGCTCTCGCTTAGGGGGAAGGGGCTACACCTTC
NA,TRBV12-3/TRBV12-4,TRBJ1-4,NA,CASREKGPNEKLFF,TGTGCCAGCAGGGAAAAGGGACCTAATGAAAAACTGTTTTTT
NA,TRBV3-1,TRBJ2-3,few,CASSQFSSPKHTDTQYF,TGTGCCAGCAGCCAATTTTCTAGCCCGAAACACACAGATACGCAGTATTTT
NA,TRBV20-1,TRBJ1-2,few,CSASQTNYGYTF,TGCAGTGCTAGTCAAACTAACTATGGCTACACCTTC
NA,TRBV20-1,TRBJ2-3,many,CSARGSSLTDTQYF,TGCAGTGCCAGAGGTTCTAGCCTCACAGATACGCAGTATTTT
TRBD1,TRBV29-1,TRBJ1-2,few,CSVELTGVGGYTF,TGCAGCGTTGAACTCACAGGGGTCGGCGGCTACACCTTC
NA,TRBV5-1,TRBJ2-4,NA,CASSTGGGQALAKNIQYF,TGCGCCAGCAGCACTGGGGGGGGACAGGCTCTAGCCAAAAACATTCAGTACTTC
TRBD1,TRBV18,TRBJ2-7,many,CASSPRDRAGEQYF,TGTGCCAGCTCACCAAGGGACAGGGCTGGTGAGCAGTACTTC
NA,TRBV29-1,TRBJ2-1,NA,CSVEDRQGGNEQFF,TGCAGCGTTGAAGATCGTCAGGGCGGCAATGAGCAGTTCTTC
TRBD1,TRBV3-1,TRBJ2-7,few,CASSQVDRTYEQYF,TGTGCCAGCAGCCAAGTGGACAGGACCTACGAGCAGTACTTC
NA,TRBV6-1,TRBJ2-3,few,CASKSLVSDTQYF,TGTGCCAGCAAGTCCCTAGTTTCAGATACGCAGTATTTT
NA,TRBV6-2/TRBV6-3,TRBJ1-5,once,CASRTRDISNQPQHF,TGTGCCAGCAGAACCAGGGACATTAGCAATCAGCCCCAGCATTTT
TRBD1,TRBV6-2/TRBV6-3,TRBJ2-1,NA,CASSPTGSLYNEQFF,TGTGCCAGCAGTCCGACAGGGTCTCTCTACAATGAGCAGTTCTTC
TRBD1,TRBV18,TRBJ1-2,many,CASSPGQDYGYTF,TGTGCCAGCAGCCCGGGACAGGACTATGGCTACACCTTC
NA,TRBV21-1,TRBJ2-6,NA,CASSKVTSGLSGANVLTF,TGTGCCAGCAGCAAAGTGACAAGTGGTCTCTCTGGGGCCAACGTCCTGACTTTC
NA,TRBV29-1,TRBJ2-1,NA,CSADRTSYNEQFF,TGCAGCGCCGACAGGACCTCCTACAATGAGCAGTTCTTC
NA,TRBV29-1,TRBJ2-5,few,CSVEVPPGLKTQYF,TGCAGCGTTGAGGTTCCCCCCGGCTTGAAGACCCAGTACTTC